The sequence of this T cell receptor beta chain was determined in a study of neurological immune-mediated disorders. This CDR3 contains 11 residues. V lost 3 bases and J 9 bases, leaving 9 bases between the germline ends. CDR1 is DFQATT and CDR2 is SNEGSKA in the germline V gene (reference sequence). Notes on the study in general: Patients with HTLV-1-associated myelopathy showed the most TCR clonal expansion. Those with multiple sclerosis showed the least, falling below healthy controls.

TCRdb re-analysed the 5' RACE reads in MiXCR, keeping a single row per CDR3 protein. This table has around 15,000 distinct CDR3 sequences, around 9.7% appearing once. This clonotype was found many times. Antigen: not known. The TCR sequence derives from a man aged 45-65 years in good health. The sample taken for sequencing was CD8+ T cells from blood. This chain joins TRBV20-1 and TRBJ2-1; D not certain. The CDR3 region is CSARVGPEQFF. DNA for the CDR3: TGCAGTGCTAGGGTTGGTCCTGAGCAGTTCTTC.